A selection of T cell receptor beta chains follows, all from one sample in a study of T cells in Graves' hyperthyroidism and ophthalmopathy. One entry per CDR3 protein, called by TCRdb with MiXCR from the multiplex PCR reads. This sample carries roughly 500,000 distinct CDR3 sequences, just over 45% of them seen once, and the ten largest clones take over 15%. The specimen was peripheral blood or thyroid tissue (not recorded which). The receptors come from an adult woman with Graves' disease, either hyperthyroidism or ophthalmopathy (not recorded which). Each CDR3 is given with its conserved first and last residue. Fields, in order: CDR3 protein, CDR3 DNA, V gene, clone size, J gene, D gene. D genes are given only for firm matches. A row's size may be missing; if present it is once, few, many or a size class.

CASTDDSGPRMHF | TGTGCCAGTACCGACGACAGCGGGCCCCGAATGCATTTT | TRBV19 | many | TRBJ1-5 | -
CSVANGNTEAFF | TGCAGCGTTGCTAACGGGAACACTGAAGCTTTCTTT | TRBV29-1 | - | TRBJ1-1 | -
CASRTGQIYGYTF | TGCGCCAGCAGGACTGGGCAGATCTATGGCTACACCTTC | TRBV10-2 | - | TRBJ1-2 | -
CAITSDTNTGELFF | TGTGCCATCACTTCCGACACAAACACCGGGGAGCTGTTTTTT | TRBV10-3 | once | TRBJ2-2 | -
CASSRQRRGYTF | TGTGCCAGCTCACGACAGAGGAGAGGCTACACCTTC | TRBV18 | many | TRBJ1-2 | -
CSARDFQRGTGELFF | TGCAGTGCTAGAGATTTTCAACGGGGCACCGGGGAGCTGTTTTTT | TRBV20-1 | many | TRBJ2-2 | -
CASGRTGTGNTEAFF | TGCGCCAGCGGCCGTACCGGGACAGGGAACACTGAAGCTTTCTTT | TRBV5-1 | - | TRBJ1-1 | TRBD1
CSASASYEQYF | TGCAGCGCCTCGGCTTCCTACGAGCAGTACTTC | TRBV29-1 | - | TRBJ2-7 | -
CSAFHRGPASNQPQHF | TGCAGTGCTTTTCACAGGGGGCCCGCTAGCAATCAGCCCCAGCATTTT | TRBV20-1 | many | TRBJ1-5 | TRBD1
CATGQGGTSGANVLTF | TGTGCCACCGGACAGGGGGGTACCTCTGGGGCCAACGTCCTGACTTTC | TRBV19 | many | TRBJ2-6 | TRBD1
CASRTGQGETQYF | TGTGCCAGCAGAACCGGACAGGGGGAGACCCAGTACTTC | TRBV7-9 | - | TRBJ2-5 | TRBD1
CASSATGDRDTEAFF | TGTGCCAGCAGCGCCACAGGGGACCGAGACACTGAAGCTTTCTTT | TRBV9 | - | TRBJ1-1 | TRBD1
CASSLASGYSRETQYF | TGTGCCAGCAGCTTAGCGTCCGGGTATAGTCGAGAGACCCAGTACTTC | TRBV11-2 | many | TRBJ2-5 | -
CASSSPGTDQETQYF | TGTGCCAGCAGTTCCCCCGGGACAGACCAAGAGACCCAGTACTTC | TRBV12-3/TRBV12-4 | many | TRBJ2-5 | TRBD1
CASSSSPAERYEQYF | TGTGCCAGCAGCTCCTCGCCCGCGGAACGATACGAGCAGTACTTC | TRBV11-2 | - | TRBJ2-7 | -
CASSFPGTTYAGELFF | TGTGCCAGCAGCTTTCCCGGGACTACTTACGCCGGGGAGCTGTTTTTT | TRBV11-2 | - | TRBJ2-2 | TRBD2
CASRPDRGGQPQHF | TGTGCCAGCAGACCCGACAGGGGGGGCCAGCCCCAGCATTTT | TRBV7-3 | few | TRBJ1-5 | TRBD1
CASSLFPENTEAFF | TGTGCCAGCAGCTTGTTCCCGGAGAACACTGAAGCTTTCTTT | TRBV7-9 | - | TRBJ1-1 | -
CASSSKTGGYDYTF | TGTGCCAGCAGCTCCAAGACAGGGGGCTACGACTACACCTTC | TRBV5-5 | - | TRBJ1-2 | TRBD1
CASSPRATVNTGELFF | TGTGCCAGCAGTCCGCGAGCGACAGTCAACACCGGGGAGCTGTTTTTT | TRBV9 | - | TRBJ2-2 | -
CASSQGNRGRNQPQHF | TGTGCCAGCAGCCAGGGGAACAGGGGACGAAATCAGCCCCAGCATTTT | TRBV4-2 | many | TRBJ1-5 | TRBD1
CAISEFRSDIGVKETQYF | TGTGCCATCAGTGAGTTTCGTAGCGACATAGGGGTAAAAGAGACCCAGTACTTC | TRBV10-3 | - | TRBJ2-5 | -
CAISGRGTGSGNTIYF | TGTGCCATCAGTGGCCGTGGAACAGGCTCTGGAAACACCATATATTTT | TRBV10-3 | many | TRBJ1-3 | -
CASSETNRVAEAFF | TGTGCCAGCAGTGAGACTAACAGGGTCGCTGAAGCTTTCTTT | TRBV7-9 | many | TRBJ1-1 | -
CASLSQSQETQYF | TGTGCCAGCCTTAGTCAGTCCCAAGAGACCCAGTACTTC | TRBV7-9 | - | TRBJ2-5 | -
CASSLTHKGASYQPQHF | TGTGCCAGCAGTCTTACCCACAAGGGGGCTAGTTATCAGCCCCAGCATTTT | TRBV28 | few | TRBJ1-5 | TRBD1
CASSFSTGRTEAFF | TGTGCCAGCAGCTTTTCGACAGGGCGGACTGAAGCTTTCTTT | TRBV7-2 | - | TRBJ1-1 | TRBD1
CSVLRLGNSPLHF | TGCAGCGTTCTCAGACTAGGCAATTCACCCCTCCACTTT | TRBV29-1 | - | TRBJ1-6 | -
CASSLDPGHRDSYEQYF | TGTGCCAGCAGCTTAGATCCGGGGCACAGGGACTCCTACGAGCAGTACTTC | TRBV11-2 | many | TRBJ2-7 | -
CAWAVVAAGANVLTF | TGTGCCTGGGCGGTGGTGGCGGCTGGGGCCAACGTCCTGACTTTC | TRBV7-9 | - | TRBJ2-6 | -
CASSSTGGGELFF | TGCGCCAGCAGCTCCACAGGGGGAGGGGAGCTGTTTTTT | TRBV5-1 | few | TRBJ2-2 | TRBD1
CASKRRGGADNSPLHF | TGTGCCAGCAAAAGAAGGGGAGGAGCAGATAATTCACCCCTCCACTTT | TRBV7-2 | many | TRBJ1-6 | -
CASRWTRTEAFF | TGTGCCAGCCGTTGGACACGCACTGAAGCTTTCTTT | TRBV2 | many | TRBJ1-1 | -
CASSLGTDYEQYF | TGCGCCAGCAGCCTCGGGACAGATTACGAGCAGTACTTC | TRBV11-2 | many | TRBJ2-7 | TRBD1
CSARDLLSKRETQYF | TGCAGTGCTAGAGATCTCCTTAGCAAGAGAGAGACCCAGTACTTC | TRBV20-1 | - | TRBJ2-5 | -
CASSLVLPIDQPQHF | TGTGCCAGCAGCTTAGTACTTCCGATAGATCAGCCCCAGCATTTT | TRBV7-6 | - | TRBJ1-5 | -
CASRLGLAGELFF | TGTGCCAGTCGCCTGGGGTTGGCCGGGGAGCTGTTTTTT | TRBV6-5 | - | TRBJ2-2 | -
CSVEPRDKLEYGYTF | TGCAGCGTTGAACCCCGGGACAAGCTCGAATATGGCTACACCTTC | TRBV29-1 | - | TRBJ1-2 | -
CASSMTGGKAFF | TGTGCCAGCAGCATGACAGGAGGCAAAGCTTTCTTT | TRBV12-3/TRBV12-4 | - | TRBJ1-1 | -
CATSGGTSGSYEQYF | TGTGCCACCAGCGGCGGGACTAGCGGGAGTTACGAGCAGTACTTC | TRBV15 | - | TRBJ2-7 | TRBD2
CSVGDSNQPQHF | TGCAGCGTTGGGGATAGCAATCAGCCCCAGCATTTT | TRBV29-1 | many | TRBJ1-5 | -
CAISEGASGAYEQYF | TGTGCCATCAGTGAGGGGGCTAGCGGGGCCTACGAGCAGTACTTC | TRBV10-3 | - | TRBJ2-7 | TRBD2
CASSEDGGAYEQYF | TGTGCCAGCAGTGAAGACGGGGGCGCGTACGAGCAGTACTTC | TRBV2 | - | TRBJ2-7 | -
CASSQFVGYGYTF | TGTGCCAGCAGCCAATTCGTGGGATATGGCTACACCTTC | TRBV14 | once | TRBJ1-2 | -
CASRDRGGGRETQYF | TGTGCCAGCAGAGACCGGGGGGGAGGTCGAGAGACCCAGTACTTC | TRBV12-3/TRBV12-4 | - | TRBJ2-5 | TRBD2
CASSGQGLFF | TGTGCCAGCAGTGGTCAGGGGCTGTTTTTT | TRBV2 | - | TRBJ1-4 | -
CASSLGGGRSYEQYF | TGTGCCAGCAGCTTGGGGGGCGGGAGGTCCTACGAGCAGTACTTC | TRBV5-5 | many | TRBJ2-7 | TRBD2
CASSEAADREINTIYF | TGTGCCAGCAGTGAAGCGGCGGACAGGGAAATCAACACCATATATTTT | TRBV6-1 | once | TRBJ1-3 | TRBD1
CASSGTGTEYEQYF | TGTGCCAGCAGTGGAACCGGGACAGAGTACGAGCAGTACTTC | TRBV2 | many | TRBJ2-7 | TRBD1
CASRQAGTRRTGELFF | TGTGCCAGCAGGCAAGCCGGGACTAGGCGCACCGGGGAGCTGTTTTTT | TRBV7-9 | many | TRBJ2-2 | TRBD2
CASSRQEGNTEAFF | TGCGCCAGCAGCCGACAGGAGGGGAACACTGAAGCTTTCTTT | TRBV5-1 | many | TRBJ1-1 | -
CASSMGQDQETQYF | TGTGCCAGCAGCATGGGACAGGATCAAGAGACCCAGTACTTC | TRBV28 | many | TRBJ2-5 | TRBD1
CASSRRTVNYGYTF | TGTGCCAGCAGCCGTAGGACGGTCAACTATGGCTACACCTTC | TRBV7-3 | - | TRBJ1-2 | -
CAISRTEANYGYTF | TGTGCCATCAGCCGGACAGAAGCTAACTATGGCTACACCTTC | TRBV10-3 | - | TRBJ1-2 | -
CASSIDQLGNTEAFF | TGTGCCAGTAGTATAGATCAGTTAGGGAACACTGAAGCTTTCTTT | TRBV19 | many | TRBJ1-1 | -
CASSLAGVKPYEQYF | TGTGCCAGCAGCTTAGCAGGGGTCAAACCCTACGAGCAGTACTTC | TRBV13 | many | TRBJ2-7 | -
CASSLDPGTTEAFF | TGTGCCAGCAGCTTAGACCCCGGAACCACTGAAGCTTTCTTT | TRBV7-2 | - | TRBJ1-1 | -
CASTGTGDGELFF | TGTGCCAGCACCGGGACAGGGGACGGGGAGCTGTTTTTT | TRBV5-4 | few | TRBJ2-2 | TRBD1
CASRTGARSGANVLTF | TGTGCCAGCAGAACAGGGGCACGCTCTGGGGCCAACGTCCTGACTTTC | TRBV19 | - | TRBJ2-6 | TRBD1
CSADSTSGSYEQYF | TGCAGCGCTGACTCGACTAGCGGGAGTTACGAGCAGTACTTC | TRBV29-1 | - | TRBJ2-7 | TRBD2